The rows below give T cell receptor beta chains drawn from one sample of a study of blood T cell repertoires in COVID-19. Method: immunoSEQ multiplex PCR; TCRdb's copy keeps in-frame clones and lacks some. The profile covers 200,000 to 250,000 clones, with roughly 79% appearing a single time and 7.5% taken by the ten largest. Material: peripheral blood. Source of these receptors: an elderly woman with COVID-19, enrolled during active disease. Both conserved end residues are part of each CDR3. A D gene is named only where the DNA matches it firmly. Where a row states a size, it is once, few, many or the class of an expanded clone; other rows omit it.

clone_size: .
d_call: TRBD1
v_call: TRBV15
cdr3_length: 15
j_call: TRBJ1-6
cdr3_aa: CATSRDPTGNSPLHF
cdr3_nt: TGTGCCACCAGCAGAGATCCGACAGGGAATTCACCCCTCCACTTT

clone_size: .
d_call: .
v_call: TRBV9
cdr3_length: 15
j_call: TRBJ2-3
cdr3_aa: CASSAIPSFRDTQYF
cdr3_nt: TGTGCCAGCAGCGCCATCCCCTCCTTTAGAGATACGCAGTATTTT

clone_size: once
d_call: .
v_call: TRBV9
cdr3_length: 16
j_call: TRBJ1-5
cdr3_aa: CASSLPGLRGNQPQHF
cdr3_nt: TGTGCCAGCAGCCTACCCGGGTTGAGGGGCAATCAGCCCCAGCATTTT

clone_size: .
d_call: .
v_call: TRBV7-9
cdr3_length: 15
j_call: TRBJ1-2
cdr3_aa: CASSLALGQSYGYTF
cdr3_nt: TGTGCCAGCAGCTTAGCACTTGGACAGTCCTATGGCTACACCTTC

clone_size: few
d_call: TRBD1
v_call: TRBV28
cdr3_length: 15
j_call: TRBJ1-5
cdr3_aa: CASSSTGLGNQPQHF
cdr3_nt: TGTGCCAGCAGTTCGACAGGGCTCGGGAATCAGCCCCAGCATTTT

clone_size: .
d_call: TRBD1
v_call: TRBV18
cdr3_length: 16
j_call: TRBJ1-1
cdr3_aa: CASSLDRVTGNTEAFF
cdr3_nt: TGTGCCAGCTCTCTAGACAGGGTCACAGGGAACACTGAAGCTTTCTTT

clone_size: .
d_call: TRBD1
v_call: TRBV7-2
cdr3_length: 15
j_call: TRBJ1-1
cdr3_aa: CASSPQPTGITEAFF
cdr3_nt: TGTGCCAGCAGCCCCCAACCGACAGGGATCACTGAAGCTTTCTTT

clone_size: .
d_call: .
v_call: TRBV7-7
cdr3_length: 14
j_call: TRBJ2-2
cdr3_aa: CASSFDRTTGELFF
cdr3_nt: TGTGCTAGCAGCTTTGACAGGACCACCGGGGAGCTGTTTTTT

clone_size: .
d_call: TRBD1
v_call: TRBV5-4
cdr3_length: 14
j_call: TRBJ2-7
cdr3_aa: CASSGDRGKQEQYF
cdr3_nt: TGTGCCAGCAGCGGGGACAGGGGAAAACAGGAGCAGTACTTC

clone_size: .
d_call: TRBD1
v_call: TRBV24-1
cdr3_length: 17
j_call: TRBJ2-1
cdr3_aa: CATSDGGTGPFDNEQFF
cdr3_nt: TGTGCCACCAGTGATGGGGGGACAGGTCCTTTTGACAATGAGCAGTTCTTC

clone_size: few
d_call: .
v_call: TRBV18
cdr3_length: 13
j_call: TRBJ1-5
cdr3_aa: CASSPMRREPQHF
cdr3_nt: TGTGCCAGCTCACCTATGCGCCGGGAGCCCCAGCATTTT

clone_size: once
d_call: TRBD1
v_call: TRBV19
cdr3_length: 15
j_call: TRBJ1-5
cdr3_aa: CASSFWTGVMQPQHF
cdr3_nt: TGTGCCAGTAGTTTTTGGACAGGGGTAATGCAGCCCCAGCATTTT

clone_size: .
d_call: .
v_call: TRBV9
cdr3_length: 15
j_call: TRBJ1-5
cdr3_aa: CASSVGPTGGQPQHF
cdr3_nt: TGTGCCAGCAGCGTCGGACCTACTGGGGGGCAGCCCCAGCATTTT

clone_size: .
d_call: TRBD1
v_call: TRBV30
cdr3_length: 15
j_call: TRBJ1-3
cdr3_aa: CAWTIGGQGRNTIYF
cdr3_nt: TGTGCCTGGACCATAGGGGGACAGGGCCGAAACACCATATATTTT

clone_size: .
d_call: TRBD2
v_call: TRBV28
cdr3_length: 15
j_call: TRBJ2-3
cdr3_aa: CASSLGGTSGDTQYF
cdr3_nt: TGTGCCAGCAGTTTAGGGGGGACTAGCGGGGATACGCAGTATTTT

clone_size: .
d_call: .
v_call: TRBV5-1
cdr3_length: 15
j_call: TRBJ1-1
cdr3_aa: CASSLLRGAYTEAFF
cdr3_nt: TGCGCCAGCAGCCTACTAAGGGGCGCGTACACTGAAGCTTTCTTT

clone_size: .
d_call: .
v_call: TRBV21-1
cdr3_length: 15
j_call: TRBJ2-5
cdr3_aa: CASSYRGRGGETQYF
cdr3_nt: TGTGCCAGCAGCTACAGGGGGCGAGGTGGGGAGACCCAGTACTTC

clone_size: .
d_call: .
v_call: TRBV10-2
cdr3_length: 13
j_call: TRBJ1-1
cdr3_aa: CATEGFWNTEAFF
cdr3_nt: TGCGCCACAGAGGGTTTTTGGAACACTGAAGCTTTCTTT

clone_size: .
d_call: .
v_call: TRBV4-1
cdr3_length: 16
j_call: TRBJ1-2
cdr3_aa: CASSQVTQGIRRGYTF
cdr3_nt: TGCGCCAGCAGCCAAGTTACCCAGGGGATAAGGCGAGGCTACACCTTC

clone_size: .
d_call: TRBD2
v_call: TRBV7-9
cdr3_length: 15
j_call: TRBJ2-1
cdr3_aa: CASSPTSPRHNEQFF
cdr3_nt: TGTGCCAGCAGCCCGACTAGCCCACGACACAATGAGCAGTTCTTC